Listed here is a single TCR beta chain. In the authors' methods: Nucleated cell number was recorded as an estimate derived from reference gene primer amplification. Using immunoSEQ multiplex PCR, the repertoire was profiled, and TCRdb retains in-frame clones only, with some absent. Clone size and V and J calls were adopted from that table, with D and trimming inferred from the DNA. The sample lists 150,000 to 200,000 clones, about 86% seen once, with 7.5% to 10% in the top ten. CDR1 MNHEY and CDR2 SVGAGI come from the germline V gene. V was clipped by 0 bases and J by 4 bases, with 7 bases between them. The CDR3 runs to 14 residues. These data originate in a study of blood T cell repertoires in COVID-19. At the level of the study: Nucleic acid was either cDNA or gDNA, and it came from T cells, B-cell-depleted T cells, or PBMCs.

The sample taken for sequencing was peripheral blood. V and J are TRBV6-5 and TRBJ1-5, with D unclear. This clonotype originated in a man aged 45 to 65 with active or convalescent COVID-19. For the CDR3, the DNA is TGTGCCAGCAGTTACTCGGAGGCGAATCAGCCCCAGCATTTT. Its protein product is CASSYSEANQPQHF.